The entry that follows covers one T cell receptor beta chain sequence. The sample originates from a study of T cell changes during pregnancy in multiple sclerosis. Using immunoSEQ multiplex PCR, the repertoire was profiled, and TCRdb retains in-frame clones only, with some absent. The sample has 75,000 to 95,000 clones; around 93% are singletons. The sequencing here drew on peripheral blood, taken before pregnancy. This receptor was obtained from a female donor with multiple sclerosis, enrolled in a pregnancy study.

The CDR3 loop is CASSYPPGHHTEAFF. CDR3 in DNA: TGTGCCAGCAGTTACCCACCGGGACATCACACTGAAGCTTTCTTT. The rearrangement links TRBV28 to TRBJ1-1; D is perhaps TRBD1 (6 bases). There are 15 residues in the CDR3. The germline gives CDR1 MDHEN, CDR2 SYDVKM. Trimming removed 4 bases at V and 3 bases at J, with 15 bases between.